These 24 T cell receptor beta chains came from one sample sequenced in a study of cytomegalovirus exposure and HLA in healthy donors. The method was immunoSEQ multiplex PCR; TCRdb's version includes in-frame clones alone and lacks a portion of them. The profile shows 50,000 to 65,000 clones, 90% to 96% of them singletons. Input material: PBMCs. These receptor sequences come from a young woman in good health and CMV-seronegative.

The chain combines TRBV21-1 with TRBJ1-1; the D call in the table, TRBD1, was not verified against the DNA. TRBV21-1 is flagged as a pseudogene. This CDR3 is built from 16 residues. CDR3 nucleotides: TGTGCCAGCAGCAAACGATTAGGCAGGGCTCACACTGAAGCTTTCTTT. It yields the protein CASSKRLGRAHTEAFF.

The rearrangement joins TRBV5-1 to TRBJ2-7; 9 bases align to TRBD2. The germline V gene encodes CDR1 SGHRS and CDR2 YFSETQ. Unmatched junction bases numbered 6, after V lost 0 bases and J lost 5 bases. This CDR3 has 15 amino acids. Written as DNA, the CDR3 is TGCGCCAGCAGCTTGGCCAGCGGGAGGATCAACGAGCAGTACTTC. As protein: CASSLASGRINEQYF.

This clone was recorded only once. The chain joins TRBV6-6 to TRBJ2-2; TRBD1 matches at 10 bases. The trim removed 4 bases at V and 2 bases at J, leaving 4 bases unmatched. Germline CDR1 is MNHNY and CDR2 is SVGAGI (reference sequence). This CDR3 region has 16 residues. This chain's CDR3 is CASSFPTGGNTGELFF. Here the CDR3 DNA reads TGTGCCAGCAGTTTCCCGACAGGGGGCAACACCGGGGAGCTGTTTTTT.

The J gene is TRBJ1-3, the V gene TRBV2; possible D gene TRBD1, 6 bases. CDR3 length: 15 residues. Trimming removed 1 base at V and 3 bases at J, with 10 bases between. CDR1 and CDR2 (germline): SNHLY, FYNNEI. The CDR3 region has the DNA TGTGCCAGCAGTGAAGGGACAGAAGGTGGAAACACCATATATTTT. Protein product: CASSEGTEGGNTIYF.

The genes are TRBV18 and TRBJ2-3, with 8 bases aligning to TRBD1. This CDR3 contains 16 residues. The ends lost 0 bases at V and 5 bases at J; junction bases unmatched: 7. The germline V gene encodes CDR1 KGHSH and CDR2 LQKENI. CDR3 in DNA: TGTGCCAGCTCACCACCGGGCAGGGGGCGCGGAGATACGCAGTATTTT. Its protein is CASSPPGRGRGDTQYF.

The chain couples TRBV28 to TRBJ2-2, with a possible D match to TRBD1 (7 bases). Per germline, CDR1 MDHEN and CDR2 SYDVKM. The V gene lost 10 bases and the J gene lost 6 bases, with 18 bases spanning the gap. The CDR3 has 14 amino acids. The CDR3 DNA follows: TGTGCCACTTGGGGGGACAGTGTCCCCGGGGAGCTGTTTTTT. This translates into CATWGDSVPGELFF.

The chain recombines TRBV6-4 with TRBJ2-3; TRBD1 aligns across 7 bases. The CDR3 runs to 15 residues. The germline V gene encodes CDR1 MRHNA and CDR2 SNTAGT. V trimming: 2 bases; J trimming: 6 bases; junction bases outside the gene matches: 8. The CDR3: CASSDGAGGSDTQYF. Here the CDR3 DNA reads TGTGCCAGCAGTGACGGGGCAGGGGGATCCGATACGCAGTATTTT.

The rearrangement joins TRBV10-1 to TRBJ1-3; D remains ambiguous. In germline, CDR1 is WNHNN, CDR2 SYGVQD (reference sequence). This CDR3 comprises 15 residues. V was pared by 0 bases and J by 1 base, with 7 bases between. In DNA, the CDR3 is TGCGCCAGCAGTGAGTCGGGCAGGTCTGGAAACACCATATATTTT. It yields the protein CASSESGRSGNTIYF.

The rearrangement joins TRBV28 to TRBJ2-7, with TRBD2 matching over 10 bases. The CDR3 totals 15 residues. The germline V gene has CDR1 MDHEN and CDR2 SYDVKM. The V gene end was trimmed by 4 bases and the J gene end by 2 bases; junction bases not matched to a gene: 5. In nucleotides, the CDR3 is TGTGCCAGCAGTTGGGGAGCGGGGGGGCCCTACGAGCAGTACTTC. This sequence encodes CASSWGAGGPYEQYF. Variable domain in full (rest from reference TRBV28 and TRBJ2-7): DVKVTQSSRYLVKRTGEKVFLECVQDMDHENMFWYRQDPGLGLRLIYFSYDVKMKEKGDIPEGYSVSREKKERFSLILESASTNQTSMYLCASSWGAGGPYEQYFGPGTRLTVT.

The chain uses TRBV18 and TRBJ1-5; D gene uncertain. Germline V gene lookup returns CDR1 KGHSH and CDR2 LQKENI. V was clipped by 0 bases and J by 2 bases, with 14 bases between them. The CDR3 is made up of 17 amino acids. The CDR3 loop is CASSPPKQGVGNQPQHF. In nucleotides, the CDR3 is TGTGCCAGCTCACCACCCAAACAAGGAGTCGGCAATCAGCCCCAGCATTTT.

The chain combines TRBV10-3 with TRBJ1-4, with 9 bases fitting TRBD1. This CDR3 comprises 13 residues. Trimming cost V 6 bases and J 7 bases; bases outside gene matches: 3. Germline CDR1 is ENHRY and CDR2 is SYGVKD. CDR3 protein: CAISPTGGEKLFF. In DNA form, the CDR3 reads TGTGCCATCAGCCCGACAGGGGGTGAAAAACTGTTTTTT.

The V and J genes are TRBV10-3 and TRBJ1-4; D not resolved. Between the trimmed V and J ends, which lost 2 bases and 3 bases, there was a span of 16 bases. The CDR3 is 17 residues long. In germline, CDR1 is ENHRY, CDR2 SYGVKD. CDR3 in DNA: TGTGCCATCAGTGAGAGGATGAAGAGACAAGCTAATGAAAAACTGTTTTTT. Translation: CAISERMKRQANEKLFF.

The chain couples TRBV28 to TRBJ2-1, with 11 positions matching TRBD2. Germline CDR1 and CDR2: MDHEN and SYDVKM. J gave up 4 bases and V 6 bases, and 5 bases lay outside the gene matches. CDR3 length: 15 residues. The CDR3 protein is CASSPTSGRYNEQFF. In DNA form, the CDR3 reads TGTGCCAGCAGCCCAACTAGCGGGAGATACAATGAGCAGTTCTTC.

CDR3 DNA: TGTGCCAGTAGTCCTAGCGGGAGCGCATCCTACGAGCAGTACTTC. Protein: CASSPSGSASYEQYF. This chain joins TRBV19 and TRBJ2-7, with TRBD2 matching 10 bases. V shed 5 bases, J shed 1 base, and the junction held 5 bases outside the gene matches. The germline V gene has CDR1 LNHDA and CDR2 SQIVND (reference sequence). This CDR3 contains 15 residues.

The genes are TRBV5-1 and TRBJ2-7; tentative D call: TRBD1 (6 bases). Between the trimmed V and J ends, which lost 1 base and 1 base, there was a span of 15 bases. Germline lookup yields CDR1 SGHRS and CDR2 YFSETQ. This CDR3 region has 16 residues. This chain's CDR3 is CASSLFSAGVSYEQYF. In DNA, the CDR3 is TGCGCCAGCAGCTTGTTTTCGGCAGGGGTATCCTACGAGCAGTACTTC.

The rearrangement uses TRBV28 and TRBJ1-2, with D possibly matching TRBD1 (6 bases). The CDR3 length is 13 residues. V was cut by 7 bases and J by 8 bases, with 17 bases left in between. Looked up from germline, CDR1 is MDHEN and CDR2 is SYDVKM. CDR3 coding DNA: TGTGCCAGCACCCCCGGGGGGGCGGGGGGCTACACCTTC. Amino acid sequence: CASTPGGAGGYTF.

This clone has just one count. In nucleotides, the CDR3 is TGTGCCACCAGCAGAGATCGCGGTAGCAATCAGCCCCAGCATTTT. This sequence encodes CATSRDRGSNQPQHF. The chain uses TRBV15 and TRBJ1-5, with D unresolved. In germline, CDR1 is LNHNV, CDR2 YYDKDF (reference sequence). This CDR3 has 15 amino acids. Trimming cost V 0 bases and J 0 bases, with 6 bases left between them.

This chain connects TRBV5-1 to TRBJ2-1; TRBD2 is a possible D gene (5 bases). V was shortened by 4 bases and J by 0 bases, with 20 bases between the two germline ends. Germline assignment: CDR1 SGHRS and CDR2 YFSETQ. This CDR3 has 18 residues. The CDR3 loop is CASSRQPPGLSSYNEQFF. The CDR3, as DNA: TGCGCCAGCAGCCGACAACCACCCGGACTGTCCTCCTACAATGAGCAGTTCTTC.

The gene calls are TRBV6-6 and TRBJ1-1; tentative D call: TRBD1 (5 bases). The CDR3 length is 14 residues. With 2 bases removed from V and 3 bases from J, the gap between germline ends came to 10 bases. Per germline, CDR1 MNHNY and CDR2 SVGAGI (reference sequence). DNA of the CDR3: TGTGCCAGCAGTTACAGGGGCATGGACACTGAAGCTTTCTTT. This translates into CASSYRGMDTEAFF.

This chain uses TRBV9 with TRBJ2-2, with D hard to call. Germline lookup yields CDR1 SGDLS and CDR2 YYNGEE. Trimming cost V 4 bases and J 0 bases, with 13 bases left between them. CDR3 size: 16 residues. The CDR3 sequence is CASSSRGFANTGELFF. In nucleotides, the CDR3 is TGTGCCAGCAGCTCGAGAGGATTCGCGAACACCGGGGAGCTGTTTTTT.

The chain is built from TRBV5-1 and TRBJ2-2; D is possibly TRBD1 (6 bases). V was shortened by 1 base and J by 4 bases, with 11 bases between the two germline ends. From germline, CDR1 is SGHRS and CDR2 YFSETQ. This CDR3 has 15 residues. The CDR3 DNA sequence: TGCGCCAGCAGCTTGTCCGGGACAACCACCGGGGAGCTGTTTTTT. The encoded protein is CASSLSGTTTGELFF.

This clone was counted once. The chain recombines TRBV28 with TRBJ1-4, with TRBD1 matching over 11 bases. V lost 3 bases to trimming and J lost 6 bases; unmatched junction nucleotides: 3. The CDR3 covers 15 residues. Germline-derived CDR1 and CDR2 are MDHEN and SYDVKM. CDR3 in DNA: TGTGCCAGCAGTTTGGACAGGGGGCGGGATGAAAAACTGTTTTTT. It translates to CASSLDRGRDEKLFF. Complete variable domain (other parts from reference TRBV28 and TRBJ1-4): DVKVTQSSRYLVKRTGEKVFLECVQDMDHENMFWYRQDPGLGLRLIYFSYDVKMKEKGDIPEGYSVSREKKERFSLILESASTNQTSMYLCASSLDRGRDEKLFFGSGTQLSVL.

The chain recombines TRBV7-9 with TRBJ2-3; weak D call: TRBD1 (5 bases). Germline CDR1 SEHNR, CDR2 FQNEAQ (reference sequence). This CDR3 is built from 16 residues. V gave up 1 base and J gave up 0 bases, with 11 bases separating them. CDR3 DNA sequence: TGTGCCAGCAGCTTAGGGGGCACATCAAGCACAGATACGCAGTATTTT. Translated, it gives CASSLGGTSSTDTQYF.

The CDR3 DNA sequence: TGTGCCAGCAGTTATCGGGCCCCATTGAGGGGGACTGAAGCTTTCTTT. It codes for CASSYRAPLRGTEAFF. J is TRBJ1-1 and V is TRBV6-6, with D perhaps matching TRBD1 (6 bases). Germline V CDR1 and CDR2: MNHNY, SVGAGI (reference sequence). Trimming cost V 3 bases and J 5 bases, with 19 bases left between them. The CDR3 length is 16 residues.